The rows below give T cell receptor beta chains drawn from one sample of a study of blood T cell repertoires in COVID-19. TCRdb's copy holds only in-frame clones and misses some; the assay was immunoSEQ multiplex PCR. The repertoire holds 50,000 or so clones, roughly 84% seen once, with approximately 5% in the top ten. The sample taken for sequencing was peripheral blood. These receptor sequences come from a man aged 35 to 55 with active COVID-19. Both conserved end residues are part of each CDR3. Each record gives: clone size, D gene, V gene, J gene, CDR3 protein, CDR3 DNA. D genes are given only for firm matches. A clone size is listed for some rows: how often the clone was seen (once, few, many), or a class if it is expanded.

NA,TRBD2,TRBV5-1,TRBJ2-5,CASSLFSGRGETQYF,TGCGCCAGCAGCTTGTTTTCCGGGAGGGGGGAGACCCAGTACTTC
NA,NA,TRBV7-2,TRBJ1-5,CASSLWGDGNQPQHF,TGTGCCAGCAGCTTATGGGGGGACGGCAATCAGCCCCAGCATTTT
NA,TRBD1,TRBV28,TRBJ2-1,CASSRPGQGSYNEQFF,TGTGCCAGCAGTCGGCCGGGACAGGGCTCCTACAATGAGCAGTTCTTC
NA,TRBD2,TRBV13,TRBJ2-7,CASSLAGEQYF,TGTGCCAGCAGCCTAGCGGGAGAGCAGTACTTC
NA,NA,TRBV11-2,TRBJ2-1,CASSPTTNEQFF,TGTGCCAGCAGCCCGACTACCAATGAGCAGTTCTTC
NA,NA,TRBV6-5,TRBJ2-1,CASSARAPLYNEQFF,TGTGCCAGCAGCGCCCGAGCCCCCCTTTACAATGAGCAGTTCTTC
NA,TRBD1,TRBV28,TRBJ1-5,CASSSDRGGRNQPQHF,TGTGCCAGCAGTTCGGACAGGGGAGGACGGAATCAGCCCCAGCATTTT
NA,NA,TRBV18,TRBJ1-1,CASSPLQLANTEAFF,TGTGCCAGCTCACCGCTCCAGTTGGCGAACACTGAAGCTTTCTTT
NA,TRBD1,TRBV11-3,TRBJ2-3,CASSLGQGVDTQYF,TGTGCCAGCAGCTTGGGACAGGGGGTAGATACGCAGTATTTT
NA,TRBD2,TRBV29-1,TRBJ2-3,CSVEGQSGGTDTQYF,TGCAGCGTTGAAGGCCAAAGCGGGGGCACAGATACGCAGTATTTT
NA,TRBD1,TRBV9,TRBJ2-1,CASSVGTGGFVNEQFF,TGTGCCAGCAGCGTAGGGACAGGGGGCTTTGTCAATGAGCAGTTCTTC
NA,NA,TRBV11-2,TRBJ1-1,CASSLDSGAGTEAFF,TGTGCCAGCAGCTTAGATTCAGGGGCAGGCACTGAAGCTTTCTTT
NA,NA,TRBV27,TRBJ2-5,CASSFVAGFQETQYF,TGTGCCAGCAGTTTCGTCGCGGGTTTCCAAGAGACCCAGTACTTC
NA,NA,TRBV7-3,TRBJ2-3,CASSSRRGGTDTQYF,TGTGCCAGCAGCTCAAGACGGGGAGGAACAGATACGCAGTATTTT
NA,NA,TRBV19,TRBJ1-4,CASRGGQLATNEKLFF,TGTGCCAGTAGGGGTGGACAGCTTGCAACTAATGAAAAACTGTTTTTT
NA,TRBD1,TRBV9,TRBJ2-3,CASNPTGGEADTQYF,TGTGCCAGCAACCCGACAGGGGGTGAGGCAGATACGCAGTATTTT
NA,TRBD1,TRBV24-1,TRBJ2-5,CATRQNSGGPQYF,TGTGCCACCAGACAAAACTCAGGGGGCCCCCAGTACTTC
NA,NA,TRBV18,TRBJ2-7,CASSPLDIYGEQYF,TGTGCCAGCTCACCACTCGACATATACGGCGAGCAGTACTTC
NA,NA,TRBV28,TRBJ1-2,CASSPDRRGYTF,TGTGCCAGCAGTCCTGACAGGCGAGGCTACACCTTC
NA,NA,TRBV7-3,TRBJ1-6,CASSSGGQNSPLHF,TGTGCCAGCAGCTCGGGCGGACAGAATTCACCCCTCCACTTT
NA,NA,TRBV5-1,TRBJ1-1,CASRVHLGTEAFF,TGCGCCAGCAGGGTACATCTCGGGACTGAAGCTTTCTTT
NA,TRBD1,TRBV27,TRBJ1-6,CASSRNRGHNSPLHF,TGTGCCAGCAGTCGCAACAGGGGACATAATTCACCCCTCCACTTT
NA,TRBD1,TRBV18,TRBJ2-7,CASSQGTGPNAYEQYF,TGTGCCAGCTCCCAGGGGACAGGACCGAATGCGTACGAGCAGTACTTC
NA,TRBD2,TRBV19,TRBJ2-5,CASTKAGGYETQYF,TGTGCCAGTACTAAAGCGGGAGGGTACGAGACCCAGTACTTC
NA,TRBD1,TRBV5-1,TRBJ2-7,CASSRDRVSDEQYF,TGCGCCAGCAGCCGGGACAGGGTGTCCGACGAGCAGTACTTC
once,NA,TRBV3-1/TRBV3-2,TRBJ2-5,CASSDKLRIGETQYF,TGTGCCAGCAGCGACAAGCTACGGATTGGAGAGACCCAGTACTTC
NA,NA,TRBV12-3/TRBV12-4,TRBJ1-1,CASSLWGGAEAFF,TGTGCCAGCAGTTTGTGGGGAGGGGCTGAAGCTTTCTTT
few,NA,TRBV10-3,TRBJ1-1,CAISETRQSDTEAFF,TGTGCCATCAGTGAGACGCGGCAGTCGGACACTGAAGCTTTCTTT
NA,NA,TRBV4-1,TRBJ2-1,CASSQDETSSYNEQFF,TGCGCCAGCAGCCAAGACGAGACAAGCTCCTACAATGAGCAGTTCTTC
once,NA,TRBV20-1,TRBJ1-2,CSASMSQGDYGYTF,TGCAGTGCTAGTATGAGTCAAGGGGACTATGGCTACACCTTC
NA,TRBD1,TRBV18,TRBJ2-6,CASSLTGGAGANVLTF,TGTGCCAGCTCACTAACAGGGGGCGCCGGGGCCAACGTCCTGACTTTC
few,NA,TRBV9,TRBJ2-3,CASSVQGATDTQYF,TGTGCCAGCAGCGTCCAAGGAGCCACAGATACGCAGTATTTT
NA,NA,TRBV29-1,TRBJ2-3,CSVEGNTDTQYF,TGCAGCGTTGAAGGTAACACAGATACGCAGTATTTT
NA,NA,TRBV28,TRBJ1-2,CASSLFGGWDYGYTF,TGTGCCAGCAGTTTATTCGGGGGGTGGGACTATGGCTACACCTTC
NA,NA,TRBV6-5,TRBJ1-1,CASRDTGNTEAFF,TGTGCCAGCAGAGACACAGGGAACACTGAAGCTTTCTTT
NA,TRBD2,TRBV4-1,TRBJ2-7,CASSQDSSLAGAYEQYF,TGCGCCAGCAGCCAAGATTCCTCGCTAGCGGGCGCCTACGAGCAGTACTTC
NA,TRBD2,TRBV7-6,TRBJ2-1,CASTLAGGSYNEQFF,TGTGCCAGCACCTTAGCGGGAGGGTCGTACAATGAGCAGTTCTTC
NA,NA,TRBV6-5,TRBJ2-1,CASSSLANEQFF,TGTGCCAGCAGTTCCCTAGCTAATGAGCAGTTCTTC
NA,NA,TRBV14,TRBJ2-3,CASSQVAGAYTDTQYF,TGTGCCAGCAGCCAAGTTGCGGGGGCCTACACAGATACGCAGTATTTT
NA,TRBD1,TRBV11-2,TRBJ1-2,CASSFTGGSYGYTF,TGTGCCAGCAGCTTTACAGGGGGCAGCTATGGCTACACCTTC
NA,NA,TRBV3-1/TRBV3-2,TRBJ2-7,CASSQGGSGSYEQYF,TGTGCCAGCAGCCAGGGGGGTAGCGGCTCCTACGAGCAGTACTTC
NA,TRBD2,TRBV7-2,TRBJ2-7,CASSLAITSSGYEQYF,TGTGCCAGCAGCTTAGCGATCACGTCTAGCGGTTACGAGCAGTACTTC
NA,NA,TRBV28,TRBJ1-4,CASRHEEKLFF,TGTGCCAGCAGACACGAAGAAAAACTGTTTTTT
NA,TRBD1,TRBV27,TRBJ1-5,CASSLLGGQGNQPQHF,TGTGCCAGCAGTTTACTGGGCGGACAGGGCAATCAGCCCCAGCATTTT
NA,TRBD1,TRBV19,TRBJ2-3,CASSPPFGTGAGTDTQYF,TGTGCCAGTAGTCCCCCTTTCGGGACAGGGGCCGGCACAGATACGCAGTATTTT
NA,NA,TRBV4-1,TRBJ2-7,CASSQGRATYEQYF,TGCGCCAGCAGCCAAGGGAGGGCTACCTACGAGCAGTACTTC